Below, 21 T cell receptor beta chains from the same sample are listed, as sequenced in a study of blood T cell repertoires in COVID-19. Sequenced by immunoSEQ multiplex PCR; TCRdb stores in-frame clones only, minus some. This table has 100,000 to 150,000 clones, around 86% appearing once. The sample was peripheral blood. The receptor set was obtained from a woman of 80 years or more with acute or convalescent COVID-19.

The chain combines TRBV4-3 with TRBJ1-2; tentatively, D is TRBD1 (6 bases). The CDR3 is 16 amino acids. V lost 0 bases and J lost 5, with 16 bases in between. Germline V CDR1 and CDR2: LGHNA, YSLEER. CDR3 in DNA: TGCGCCAGCAGCCAAGAGGGGGCCAGCCACCTTTATGGCTACACCTTC. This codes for CASSQEGASHLYGYTF.

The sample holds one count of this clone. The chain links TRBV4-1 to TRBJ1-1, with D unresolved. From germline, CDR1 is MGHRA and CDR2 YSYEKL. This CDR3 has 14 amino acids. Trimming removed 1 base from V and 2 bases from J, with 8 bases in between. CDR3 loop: CASSQVGSNTEAFF. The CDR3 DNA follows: TGCGCCAGCAGCCAAGTGGGCAGCAACACTGAAGCTTTCTTT.

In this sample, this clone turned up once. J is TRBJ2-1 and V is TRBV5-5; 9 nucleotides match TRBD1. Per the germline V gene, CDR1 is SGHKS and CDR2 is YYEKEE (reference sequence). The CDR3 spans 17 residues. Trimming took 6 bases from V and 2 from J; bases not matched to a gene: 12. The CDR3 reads CASTNLRGQGAYNEQFF. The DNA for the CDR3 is TGTGCCAGCACCAATCTTCGGGGACAGGGTGCCTACAATGAGCAGTTCTTC. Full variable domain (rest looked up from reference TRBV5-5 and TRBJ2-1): DAGVTQSPTHLIKTRGQQVTLRCSPISGHKSVSWYQQVLGQGPQFIFQYYEKEERGRGNFPDRFSARQFPNYSSELNVNALLLGDSALYLCASTNLRGQGAYNEQFFGPGTRLTVL.

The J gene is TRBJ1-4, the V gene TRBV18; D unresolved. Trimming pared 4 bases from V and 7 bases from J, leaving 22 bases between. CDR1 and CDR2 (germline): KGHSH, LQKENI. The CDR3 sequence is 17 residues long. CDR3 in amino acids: CASSQNFDAVGGEKLFF. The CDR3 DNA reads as TGTGCCAGCTCACAGAATTTCGACGCGGTAGGCGGTGAAAAACTGTTTTTT.

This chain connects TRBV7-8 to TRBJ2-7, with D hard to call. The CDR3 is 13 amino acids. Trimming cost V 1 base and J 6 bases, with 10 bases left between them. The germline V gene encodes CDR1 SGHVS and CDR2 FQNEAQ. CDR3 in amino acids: CASSLVITGEQYF. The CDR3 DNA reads TGTGCCAGCAGCTTAGTAATAACCGGCGAGCAGTACTTC.

The CDR3 region is CASSYHPSGTNEKLFF. In nucleotides, the CDR3 is TGTGCCAGCAGTTACCACCCCTCGGGGACTAATGAAAAACTGTTTTTT. The genes are TRBV6-5 and TRBJ1-4; D not resolved. This CDR3 is 16 amino acids long. Trimming pared 2 bases from V and 2 bases from J, leaving 12 bases between. Germline CDR1 MNHEY, CDR2 SVGAGI.

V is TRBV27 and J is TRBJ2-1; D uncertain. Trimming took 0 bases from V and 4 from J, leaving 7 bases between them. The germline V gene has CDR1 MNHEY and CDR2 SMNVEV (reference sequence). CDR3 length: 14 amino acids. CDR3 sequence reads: CASSLSKQYNEQFF. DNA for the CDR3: TGTGCCAGCAGTTTATCCAAGCAATACAATGAGCAGTTCTTC.

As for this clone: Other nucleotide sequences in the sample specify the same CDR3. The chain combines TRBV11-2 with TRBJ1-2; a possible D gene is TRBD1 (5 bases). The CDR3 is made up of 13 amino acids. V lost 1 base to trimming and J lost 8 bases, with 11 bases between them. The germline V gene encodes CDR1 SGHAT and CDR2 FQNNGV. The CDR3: CASSLGRGYGYTF. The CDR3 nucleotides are TGTGCCAGCAGCTTAGGACGGGGGTACGGCTACACCTTC. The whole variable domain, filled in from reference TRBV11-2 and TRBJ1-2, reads EAGVAQSPRYKIIEKRQSVAFWCNPISGHATLYWYQQILGQGPKLLIQFQNNGVVDDSQLPKDRFSAERLKGVDSTLKIQPAKLEDSAVYLCASSLGRGYGYTFGSGTRLTVV.

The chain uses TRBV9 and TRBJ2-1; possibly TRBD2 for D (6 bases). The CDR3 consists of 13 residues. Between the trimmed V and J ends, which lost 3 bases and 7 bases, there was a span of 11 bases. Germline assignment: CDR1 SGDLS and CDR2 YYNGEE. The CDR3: CASSAQLANEQFF. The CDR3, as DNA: TGTGCCAGCAGCGCTCAGCTAGCGAATGAGCAGTTCTTC.

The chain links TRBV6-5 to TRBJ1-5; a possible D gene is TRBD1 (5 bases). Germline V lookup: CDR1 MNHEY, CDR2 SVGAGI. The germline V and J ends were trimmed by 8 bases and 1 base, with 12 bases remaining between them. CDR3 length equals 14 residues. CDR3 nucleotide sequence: TGTGCCAGCTCTAGGGGCGGAAGCAATCAGCCCCAGCATTTT. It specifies CASSRGGSNQPQHF.

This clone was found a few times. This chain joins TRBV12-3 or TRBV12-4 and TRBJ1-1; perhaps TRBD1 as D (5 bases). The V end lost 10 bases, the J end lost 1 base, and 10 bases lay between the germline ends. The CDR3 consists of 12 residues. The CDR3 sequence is CAITTANTEAFF. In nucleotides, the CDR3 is TGTGCCATTACGACAGCGAACACTGAAGCTTTCTTT.

The CDR3: CASSQGTGGFRREGNTIYF. The CDR3, as DNA: TGCGCCAGCAGCCAAGGGACCGGGGGGTTCCGGCGGGAGGGGAACACCATATATTTT. The chain carries TRBV4-1 and TRBJ1-3, with D possibly matching TRBD1 (5 bases). CDR3 size: 19 residues. The germline gives CDR1 MGHRA, CDR2 YSYEKL. V lost 1 base and J lost 7, with 26 bases in between.

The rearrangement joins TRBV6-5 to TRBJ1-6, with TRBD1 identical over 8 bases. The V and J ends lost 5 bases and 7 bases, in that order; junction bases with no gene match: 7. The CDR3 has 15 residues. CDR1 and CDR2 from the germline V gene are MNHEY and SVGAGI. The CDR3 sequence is CASSRTGPSNSPLHF. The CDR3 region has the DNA TGTGCCAGCAGTCGGACAGGGCCCTCGAATTCACCCCTCCACTTT.

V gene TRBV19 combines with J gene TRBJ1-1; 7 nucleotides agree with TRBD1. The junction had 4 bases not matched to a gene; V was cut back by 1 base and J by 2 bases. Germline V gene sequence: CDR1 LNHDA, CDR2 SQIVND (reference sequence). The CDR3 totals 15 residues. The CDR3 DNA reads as TGTGCCAGTAGTATAGGGGGACAGAGAAACACTGAAGCTTTCTTT. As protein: CASSIGGQRNTEAFF.

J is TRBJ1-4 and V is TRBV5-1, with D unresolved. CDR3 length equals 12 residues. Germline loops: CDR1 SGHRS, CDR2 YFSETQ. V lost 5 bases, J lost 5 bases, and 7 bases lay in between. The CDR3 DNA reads TGCGCCAGCAGGCGCCCGAATGAAAAACTGTTTTTT. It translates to CASRRPNEKLFF.

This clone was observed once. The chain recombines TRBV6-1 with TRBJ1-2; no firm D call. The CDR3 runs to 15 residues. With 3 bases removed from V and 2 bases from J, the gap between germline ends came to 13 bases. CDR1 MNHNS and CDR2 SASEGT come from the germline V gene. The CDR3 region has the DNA TGTGCCAGCAGTGAGTCCCGAAGCCCCAACTATGGCTACACCTTC. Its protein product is CASSESRSPNYGYTF.

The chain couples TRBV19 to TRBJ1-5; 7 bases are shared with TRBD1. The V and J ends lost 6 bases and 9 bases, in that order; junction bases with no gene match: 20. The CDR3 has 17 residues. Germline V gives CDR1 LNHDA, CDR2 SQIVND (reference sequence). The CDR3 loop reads CASRDNRSGRGSGPQHF. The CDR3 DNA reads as TGTGCCAGTAGGGACAATCGAAGCGGCAGGGGGTCTGGGCCCCAGCATTTT.

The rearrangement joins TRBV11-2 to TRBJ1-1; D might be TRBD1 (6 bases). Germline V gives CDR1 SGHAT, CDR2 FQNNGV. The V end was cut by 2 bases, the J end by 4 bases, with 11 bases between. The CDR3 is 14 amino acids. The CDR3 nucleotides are TGTGCCAGCAGCTTAACAGGGACGGCCACTGAAGCTTTCTTT. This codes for CASSLTGTATEAFF.

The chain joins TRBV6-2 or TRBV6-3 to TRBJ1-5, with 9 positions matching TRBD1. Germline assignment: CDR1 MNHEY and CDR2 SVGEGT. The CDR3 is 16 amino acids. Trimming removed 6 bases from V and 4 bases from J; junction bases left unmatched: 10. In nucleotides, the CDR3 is TGTGCCAGCAGCATCCGGGACAGGGCTTCAAATCAGCCCCAGCATTTT. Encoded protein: CASSIRDRASNQPQHF.

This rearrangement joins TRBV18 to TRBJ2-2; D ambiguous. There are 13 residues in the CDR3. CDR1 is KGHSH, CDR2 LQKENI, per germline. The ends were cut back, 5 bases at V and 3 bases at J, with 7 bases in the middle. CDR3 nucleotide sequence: TGTGCCAGCTCAGCTCAGGACACCGGGGAGCTGTTTTTT. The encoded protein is CASSAQDTGELFF.

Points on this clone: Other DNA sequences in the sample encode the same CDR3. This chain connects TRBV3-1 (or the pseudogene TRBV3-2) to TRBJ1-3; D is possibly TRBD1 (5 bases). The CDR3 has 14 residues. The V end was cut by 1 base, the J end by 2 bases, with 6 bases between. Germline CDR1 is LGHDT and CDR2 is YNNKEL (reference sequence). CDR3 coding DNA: TGTGCCAGCAGCCAAGCGGGGGCTGGAAACACCATATATTTT. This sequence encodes CASSQAGAGNTIYF.